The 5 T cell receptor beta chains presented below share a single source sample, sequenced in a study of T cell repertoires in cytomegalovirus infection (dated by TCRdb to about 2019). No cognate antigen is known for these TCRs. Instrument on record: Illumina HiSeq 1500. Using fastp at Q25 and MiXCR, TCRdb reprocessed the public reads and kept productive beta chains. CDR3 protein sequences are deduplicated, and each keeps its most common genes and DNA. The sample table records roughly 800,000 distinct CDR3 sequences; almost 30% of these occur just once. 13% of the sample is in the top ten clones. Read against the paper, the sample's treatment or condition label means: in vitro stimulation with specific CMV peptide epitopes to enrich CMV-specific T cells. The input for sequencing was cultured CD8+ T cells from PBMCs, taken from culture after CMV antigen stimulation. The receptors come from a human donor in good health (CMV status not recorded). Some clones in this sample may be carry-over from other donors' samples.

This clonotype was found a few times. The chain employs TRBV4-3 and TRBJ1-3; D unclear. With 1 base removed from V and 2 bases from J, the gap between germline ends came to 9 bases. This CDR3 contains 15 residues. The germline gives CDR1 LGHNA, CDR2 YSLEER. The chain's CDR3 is CASSQGRTPGNTIYF. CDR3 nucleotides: TGCGCCAGCAGCCAAGGACGGACCCCTGGAAACACCATATATTTT.

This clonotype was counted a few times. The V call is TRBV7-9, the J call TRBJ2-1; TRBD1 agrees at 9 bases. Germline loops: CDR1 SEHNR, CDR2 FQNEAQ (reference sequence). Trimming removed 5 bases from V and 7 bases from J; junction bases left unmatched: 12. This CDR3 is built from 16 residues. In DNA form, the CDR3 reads TGTGCCAGCAGCCGGGGTACGGGACAGGGTAGGAATGAGCAGTTCTTC. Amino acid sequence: CASSRGTGQGRNEQFF.

The CDR3 reads CASRRLAGGRDTQYF. As DNA, the CDR3 is TGTGCCAGCAGACGTCTAGCGGGGGGAAGAGATACGCAGTATTTT. The rearrangement uses TRBV6-8 and TRBJ2-3; 11 bases align to TRBD2. This CDR3 region has 15 residues. J gave up 5 bases and V 6 bases, and 7 bases lay outside the gene matches. CDR1 is MNHGY, CDR2 SAAAGT, per germline.

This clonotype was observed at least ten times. In DNA, the CDR3 is TGTGCCAGCAGTTTTAGCGGACCTAACTATGGCTACACCTTC. Translation gives CASSFSGPNYGYTF. V gene TRBV27 combines with J gene TRBJ1-2; D is undetermined. Germline CDR1 and CDR2: MNHEY and SMNVEV (reference sequence). CDR3 size: 14 residues. V was trimmed by 3 bases and J by 0 bases, leaving 8 bases between them.

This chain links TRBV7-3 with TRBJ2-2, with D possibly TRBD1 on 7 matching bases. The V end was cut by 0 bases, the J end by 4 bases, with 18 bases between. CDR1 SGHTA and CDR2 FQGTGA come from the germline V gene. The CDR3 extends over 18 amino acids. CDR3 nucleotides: TGTGCCAGCAGCTTAACGTCGGGGGCAGGGGGAGGCACCGGGGAGCTGTTTTTT. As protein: CASSLTSGAGGGTGELFF.